The sample holds many counts of the clone carrying this T cell receptor (beta chain). Germline values: CDR1 LGHDT, CDR2 YNNKEL (reference sequence). Trimming left V 0 bases short and J 7 bases short, with 10 bases between. This CDR3 is built from 15 residues. The data derive from a study of early T cells in non-severe SARS-CoV-2 infection. Attachment of unique molecular identifiers to individual cDNA molecules was performed. TCRdb re-analysed the 5' RACE reads in MiXCR, keeping a single row per CDR3 protein. The sample yields 45,000 or so distinct CDR3 sequences, 9.5% to 13% seen once. Sequenced input: whole blood. V is TRBV3-1 and J is TRBJ1-6, with a possible D match to TRBD1 (5 bases). This TCR was recovered from an adult who was a healthcare worker with PCR-confirmed SARS-CoV-2 infection or an uninfected control (not recorded which). Written as DNA, the CDR3 is TGTGCCAGCAGCCAAGAACAGGCAGGGAATTCACCCCTCCACTTT. The encoded protein is CASSQEQAGNSPLHF.